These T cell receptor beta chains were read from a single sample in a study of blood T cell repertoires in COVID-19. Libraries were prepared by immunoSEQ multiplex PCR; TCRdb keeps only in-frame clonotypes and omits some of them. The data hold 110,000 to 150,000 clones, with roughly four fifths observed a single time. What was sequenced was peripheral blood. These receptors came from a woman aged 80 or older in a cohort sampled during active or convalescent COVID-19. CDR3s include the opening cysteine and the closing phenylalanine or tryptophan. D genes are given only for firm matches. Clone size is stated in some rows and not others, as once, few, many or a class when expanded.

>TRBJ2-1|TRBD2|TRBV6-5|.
TGTGCCAGCAGTTACAGGCGGGGGGATCGTGAGCAGTTCTTC
CASSYRRGDREQFF
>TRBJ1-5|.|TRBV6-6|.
TGTGCCAGCAGTTACCCTCCAGGGGATTCTCAGCCCCAGCATTTT
CASSYPPGDSQPQHF
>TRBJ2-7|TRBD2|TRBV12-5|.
TGTGCTAGTGGTTTGGTACTCAGCGGGGGGGCCTACGAGCAGTACTTC
CASGLVLSGGAYEQYF
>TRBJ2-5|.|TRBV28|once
TGTGCCACACGACAGAGTGCAGGAGAGACCCAGTACTTC
CATRQSAGETQYF
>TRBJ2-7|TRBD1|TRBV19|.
TGTGCCAGTAGTAAAGGGTTCCGGGACAGCCCGCTCATATACGAGCAGTACTTC
CASSKGFRDSPLIYEQYF
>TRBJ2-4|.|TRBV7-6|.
TGTGCCAGCAGTCGCAGGCCACAAGCCAAAAACATTCAGTACTTC
CASSRRPQAKNIQYF
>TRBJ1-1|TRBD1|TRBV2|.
TGTGCCAATCGGGACAGCTTCCAGAACACTGAAGCTTTCTTT
CANRDSFQNTEAFF
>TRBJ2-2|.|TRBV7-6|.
TGTGCCAGCAGCCTCCTTGGACAGCTTAACACCGGGGAGCTGTTTTTT
CASSLLGQLNTGELFF
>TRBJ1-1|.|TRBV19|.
TGTGCCAGTATCCCCCTCGCGTACTCAGGGGAAACTGAAGCTTTCTTT
CASIPLAYSGETEAFF
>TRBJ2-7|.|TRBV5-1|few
TGCGCCAGCAGCCTACAGTCCACCTCCTACGAGCAGTACTTC
CASSLQSTSYEQYF
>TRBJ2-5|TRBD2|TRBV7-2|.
TGTGCCAGCAGCAGAGCGGGGGCCCCCGAGACCCAGTACTTC
CASSRAGAPETQYF
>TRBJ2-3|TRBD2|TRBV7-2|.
TGTGCCAGCAGCACCGGACTAGCGGGGGGGCCGGGCACAGATACGCAGTATTTT
CASSTGLAGGPGTDTQYF
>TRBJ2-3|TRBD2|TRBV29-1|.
TGCAGCGTTGTACTAGCGGGGAGTTCAAGGTATTTT
CSVVLAGSSRYF
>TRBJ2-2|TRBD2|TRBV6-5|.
TGTGCCAGCAGGCGGGGGGCGAACACCGGGGAGCTGTTTTTT
CASRRGANTGELFF
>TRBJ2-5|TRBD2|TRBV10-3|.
TGTGCCATCAAAACTAGCGGGGGGACTCAAGAGACCCAGTACTTC
CAIKTSGGTQETQYF
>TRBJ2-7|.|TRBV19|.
TGTGCCAGTAGTATAAAGGGACACCCCTCCTACGAGCAGTACTTC
CASSIKGHPSYEQYF
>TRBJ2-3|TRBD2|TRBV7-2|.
TGTGCCAGCAGCTTTGGGGGACTAGCGTTGACAGATACGCAGTATTTT
CASSFGGLALTDTQYF
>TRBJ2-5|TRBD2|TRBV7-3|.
TGTGCCAGCAGCCCCAGACTAGCGGGGGTTGAGACCCAGTACTTC
CASSPRLAGVETQYF
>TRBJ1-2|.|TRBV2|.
TGTGCCAGCAGACCTCAGATGAACTATGGCTACACCTTC
CASRPQMNYGYTF
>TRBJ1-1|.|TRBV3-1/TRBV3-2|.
TGTGCCAGCAGCCAAGATCGTCAGCTACTAACATACACTGAAGCTTTCTTT
CASSQDRQLLTYTEAFF
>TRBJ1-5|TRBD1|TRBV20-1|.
TGCAGTGCTAGTGAAGCCGGGACAGGGGGCTTTCAGCCCCAGCATTTT
CSASEAGTGGFQPQHF
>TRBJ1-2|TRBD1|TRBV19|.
TGTGCCAGTAGCACGAGCCAGACAGGGTTTGTGGGCTATGGCTACACCTTC
CASSTSQTGFVGYGYTF
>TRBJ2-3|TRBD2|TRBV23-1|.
TGCGCCAGCAGTAGACTAGCGGGGGCTCTCCCCCGAGTGAGGACGCAGTATTTT
CASSRLAGALPRVRTQYF
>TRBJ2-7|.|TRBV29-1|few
TGCAGCGGGGGGGACACCCACGAGCAGTACTTC
CSGGDTHEQYF
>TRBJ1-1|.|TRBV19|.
TGTGCCAGTAGCCACGCGGACTGGATTATGAACACTGAAGCTTTCTTT
CASSHADWIMNTEAFF
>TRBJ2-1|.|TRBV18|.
TGTGCCAGTTCAAAGGAGAATGAGCAGTTCTTC
CASSKENEQFF
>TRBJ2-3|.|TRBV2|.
TGTGCCAGCAGCCCCATGGGACTGAGCACAGATACGCAGTATTTT
CASSPMGLSTDTQYF
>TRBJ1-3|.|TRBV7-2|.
TGTGCCAGCAGCTTATTCGTGTCTGGAAACACCATATATTTT
CASSLFVSGNTIYF
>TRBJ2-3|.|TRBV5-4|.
TGTGCCAGCAGGCTTGATAGAGGAACAGATACGCAGTATTTT
CASRLDRGTDTQYF
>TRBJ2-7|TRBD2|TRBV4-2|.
TGTGCCAGCAGCCGCCAGTTCTCCGGGACTAGCCTATACGAGCAGTACTTC
CASSRQFSGTSLYEQYF
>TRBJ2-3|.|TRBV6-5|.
TGTGCCAGCAGTTACCAGGGGTATACTAGCACAGATACGCAGTATTTT
CASSYQGYTSTDTQYF
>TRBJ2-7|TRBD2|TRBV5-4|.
TGTGCCAGCAGCTTGGGACTAGCGGGCTCCTACGAGCAGTACTTC
CASSLGLAGSYEQYF
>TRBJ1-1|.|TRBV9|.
TGTGCCAGCAGCGCCCTCTCTAGTGAGGCTGAAGCTTTCTTT
CASSALSSEAEAFF
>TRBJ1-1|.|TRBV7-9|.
TGTGCCAGCGGCAATCAGGGCAGGGCTGAAGCTTTCTTT
CASGNQGRAEAFF
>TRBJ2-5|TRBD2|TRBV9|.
TGTGCCAGCAGCTCCCGACTAGCGGTTGAGACCCAGTACTTC
CASSSRLAVETQYF
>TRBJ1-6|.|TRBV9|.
TGTGCCAGCAGCGTAGGACAGACAACCAATTCACCCCTCCACTTT
CASSVGQTTNSPLHF
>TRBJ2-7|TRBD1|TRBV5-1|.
TGCGCCAGCAGCTTGGACAGGGGGCCAATCTCCTACGAGCAGTACTTC
CASSLDRGPISYEQYF
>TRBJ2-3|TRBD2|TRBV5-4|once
TGTGCCAGCAGCCAGCCCTTCGGCGGGGGGCCGTCTGATACAGATACGCAGTATTTT
CASSQPFGGGPSDTDTQYF
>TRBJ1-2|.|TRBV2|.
TGTGCCAGCAGTGGAGGGCCGGCCGGTCTGAACTATGGCTACACCTTC
CASSGGPAGLNYGYTF
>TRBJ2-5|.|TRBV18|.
TGTGCCAGCTCACTACGGACAGCCCAAGAGACCCAGTACTTC
CASSLRTAQETQYF